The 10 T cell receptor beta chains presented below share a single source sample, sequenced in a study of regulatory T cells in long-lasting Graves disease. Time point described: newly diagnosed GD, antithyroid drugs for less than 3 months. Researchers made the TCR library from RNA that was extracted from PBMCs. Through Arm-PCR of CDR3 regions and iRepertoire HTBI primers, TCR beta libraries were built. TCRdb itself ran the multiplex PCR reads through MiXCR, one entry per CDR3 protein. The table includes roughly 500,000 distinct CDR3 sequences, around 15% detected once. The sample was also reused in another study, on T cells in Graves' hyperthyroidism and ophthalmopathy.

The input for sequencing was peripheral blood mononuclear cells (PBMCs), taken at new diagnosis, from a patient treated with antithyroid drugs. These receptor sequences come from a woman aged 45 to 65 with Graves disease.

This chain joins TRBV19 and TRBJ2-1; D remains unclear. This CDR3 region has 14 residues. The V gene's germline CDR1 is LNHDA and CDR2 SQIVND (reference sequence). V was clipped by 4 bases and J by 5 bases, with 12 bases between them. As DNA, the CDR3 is TGTGCCAGTAGTAGTGGGCCACAAAACAATGAGCAGTTCTTC. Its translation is CASSSGPQNNEQFF.

CDR3 amino acids: CASSALPGLNTQYF. The CDR3 coding sequence is TGTGCCAGTAGTGCGTTACCGGGACTGAATACGCAGTATTTT. The chain recombines TRBV19 with TRBJ2-3; the D gene is possibly TRBD2 (6 bases). Between the trimmed V and J ends, which lost 5 bases and 7 bases, there was a span of 16 bases. The V gene's germline CDR1 is LNHDA and CDR2 SQIVND (reference sequence). This CDR3 region has 14 residues.

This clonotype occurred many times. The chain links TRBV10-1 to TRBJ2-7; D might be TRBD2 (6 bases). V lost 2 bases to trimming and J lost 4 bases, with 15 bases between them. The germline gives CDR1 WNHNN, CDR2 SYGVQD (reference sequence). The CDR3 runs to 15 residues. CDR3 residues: CASSEGTPDSYEQYF. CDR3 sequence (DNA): TGCGCCAGCAGTGAGGGGACTCCTGATTCGTACGAGCAGTACTTC.

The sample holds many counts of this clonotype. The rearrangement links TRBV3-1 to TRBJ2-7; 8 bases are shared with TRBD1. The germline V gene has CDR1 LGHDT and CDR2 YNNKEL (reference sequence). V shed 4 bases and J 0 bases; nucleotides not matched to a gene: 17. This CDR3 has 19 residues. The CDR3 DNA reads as TGTGCCAGCAGCCGCCGTGGGGGACAGGCGCGAATATTCTCCTACGAGCAGTACTTC. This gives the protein CASSRRGGQARIFSYEQYF.

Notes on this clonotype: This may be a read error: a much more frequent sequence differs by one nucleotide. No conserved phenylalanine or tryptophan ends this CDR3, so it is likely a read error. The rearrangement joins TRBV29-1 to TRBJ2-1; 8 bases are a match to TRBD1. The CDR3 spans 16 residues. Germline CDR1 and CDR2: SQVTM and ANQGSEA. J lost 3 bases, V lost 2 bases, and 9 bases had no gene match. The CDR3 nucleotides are TGCAGCGTTGAATCTCCGGACAGGGAAAGCTACAATGAGCAGTTCCTC. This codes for CSVESPDRESYNEQFL.

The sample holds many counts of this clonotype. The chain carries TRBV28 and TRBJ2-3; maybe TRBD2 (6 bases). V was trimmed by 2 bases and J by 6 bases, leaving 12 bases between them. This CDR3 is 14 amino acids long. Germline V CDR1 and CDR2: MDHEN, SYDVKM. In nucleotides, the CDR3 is TGTGCCAGCAGTTTAGCGGGAACATCGGATACGCAGTATTTT. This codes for CASSLAGTSDTQYF.

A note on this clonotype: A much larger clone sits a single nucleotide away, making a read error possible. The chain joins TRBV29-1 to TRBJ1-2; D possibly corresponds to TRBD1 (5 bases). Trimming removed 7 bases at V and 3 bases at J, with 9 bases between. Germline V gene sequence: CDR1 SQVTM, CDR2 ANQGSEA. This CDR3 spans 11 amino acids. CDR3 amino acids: CSAETDYGYTF. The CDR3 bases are TGCAGCGCCGAGACAGACTATGGCTACACCTTC.

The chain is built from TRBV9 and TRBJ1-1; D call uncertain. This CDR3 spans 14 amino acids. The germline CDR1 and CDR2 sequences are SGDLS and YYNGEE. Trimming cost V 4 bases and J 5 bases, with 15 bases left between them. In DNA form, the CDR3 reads TGTGCCAGCAGCCTCATTCTGGGCGGTACTGAAGCTTTCTTT. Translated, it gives CASSLILGGTEAFF.

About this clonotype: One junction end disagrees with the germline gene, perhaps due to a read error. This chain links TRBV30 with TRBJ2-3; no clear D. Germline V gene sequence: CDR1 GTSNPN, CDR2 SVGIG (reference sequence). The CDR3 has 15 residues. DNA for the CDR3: TGTGCCTGGAGTGTGGGTTTGGTGGGCACAGATGCGCAGTATTTT. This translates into CAWSVGLVGTDAQYF.

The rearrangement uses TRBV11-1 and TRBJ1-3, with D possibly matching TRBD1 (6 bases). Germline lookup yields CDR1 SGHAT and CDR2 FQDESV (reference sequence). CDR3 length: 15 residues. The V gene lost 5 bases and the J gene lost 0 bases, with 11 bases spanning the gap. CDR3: CASSADSDSGNTIYF. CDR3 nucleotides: TGTGCCAGCAGCGCGGACAGCGACTCTGGAAACACCATATATTTT.